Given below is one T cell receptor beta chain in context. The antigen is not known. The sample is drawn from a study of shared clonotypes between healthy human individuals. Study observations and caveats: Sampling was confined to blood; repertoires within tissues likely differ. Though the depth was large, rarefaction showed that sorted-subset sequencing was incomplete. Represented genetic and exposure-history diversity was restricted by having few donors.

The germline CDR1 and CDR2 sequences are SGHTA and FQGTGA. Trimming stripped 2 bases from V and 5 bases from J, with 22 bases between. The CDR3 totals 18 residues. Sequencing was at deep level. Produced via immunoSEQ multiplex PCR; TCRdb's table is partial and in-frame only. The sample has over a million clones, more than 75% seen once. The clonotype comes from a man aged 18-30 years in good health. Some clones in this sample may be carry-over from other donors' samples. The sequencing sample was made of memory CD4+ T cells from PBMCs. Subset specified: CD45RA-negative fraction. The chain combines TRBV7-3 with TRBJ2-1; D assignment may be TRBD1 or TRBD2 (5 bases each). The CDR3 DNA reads TGTGCCAGCAGCTTACCCCCCCCGGGGACCCCGTGGGACAATGAGCAGTTCTTC. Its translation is CASSLPPPGTPWDNEQFF.